This TCR beta chain was recovered during a study of preoperative IRX-2 immunotherapy in early breast cancer. Treatment here: preoperative locoregional IRX-2 cytokine immunotherapy. Samples came from a phase Ib trial of preoperative locoregional IRX-2 cytokine immunotherapy. TCRdb's copy holds only in-frame clones and misses some; the assay was immunoSEQ multiplex PCR. Found here are tens of thousands of clones, just under 80% of them singletons; the top ten hold 2% to 2.5%. The CDR3 has 18 amino acids. This sequence was found in a human donor with breast cancer. The source was lymph node tissue, collected before IRX-2 immunotherapy. This chain joins TRBV1 and TRBJ2-1; the table's D call TRBD2 went unverified against the DNA. TRBV1 has pseudogene status. CDR3 nucleotides: TGCGCCAGCAGCCTAGGACTAGCGGGGGAGAGCTCCTACAATGAGCAGTTCTTC. This encodes CASSLGLAGESSYNEQFF.